One TCR beta chain is described in this entry. The antigen remains undetermined. All patients relapsed after autologous stem cell transplantation, and brentuximab vedotin exposure varied. These data are taken from a study of PD-1 blockade in classical Hodgkin lymphoma. Study-wide points: TCR diversity rose significantly by C4D1 in CD4+ but not CD8+ cells. Patients excluded were those beginning nivolumab under 1 year after ASCT. The study found complete responders had baseline diversity similar to newly diagnosed patients. Baseline TCR diversity was reportedly lower in newly diagnosed patients than in healthy donors. It was reported as lower still in relapsed/refractory patients.

The CDR3 has 13 amino acids. Per germline, CDR1 MRHNA and CDR2 SNTAGT. Trimming left V 0 bases short and J 4 bases short, with 5 bases between. Produced via immunoSEQ multiplex PCR; TCRdb's table is partial and in-frame only. This sample has tens of thousands of clones, with about four fifths found just once. V gene TRBV6-4 combines with J gene TRBJ2-3; D ambiguous. The source is a human donor with classical Hodgkin lymphoma. Sample: peripheral blood mononuclear cells (PBMCs), taken before the second cycle of nivolumab. DNA for the CDR3: TGTGCCAGCAGTGACTCACCGGCAGATACGCAGTATTTT. Its translation is CASSDSPADTQYF.